Each of the 20 T cell receptor beta chains below was sequenced from the same sample in a study of blood T cell repertoires in COVID-19. The repertoire was sequenced with immunoSEQ multiplex PCR; TCRdb's copy has only in-frame clones and lacks some. The data show 200,000 to 250,000 clones, with around 89% seen just once and about 5% held by the top ten. The sequenced sample was peripheral blood. These receptors all stem from a woman between 35 and 50 years old with acute or convalescent COVID-19.

J is TRBJ1-2 and V is TRBV2; 8 bases map to TRBD1. The CDR3 runs to 14 residues. The trim removed 6 bases at V and 5 bases at J, leaving 8 bases unmatched. The germline gives CDR1 SNHLY, CDR2 FYNNEI. The DNA for the CDR3 is TGTGCCAGCAGCGATAGGACAGGGAGTTATGGCTACACCTTC. Its translation is CASSDRTGSYGYTF.

The V gene is TRBV7-6, the J gene TRBJ1-5, with a possible D match to TRBD1 (6 bases). Trimming took 1 base from V and 0 from J, leaving 22 bases between them. This CDR3 contains 20 residues. Per germline, CDR1 SGHVS and CDR2 FNYEAQ. This CDR3 is CASSLGWGGHPYNSNQPQHF. The CDR3 nucleotides are TGTGCCAGCAGCTTAGGGTGGGGGGGACATCCCTACAATAGCAATCAGCCCCAGCATTTT.

The chain has TRBV7-2 and TRBJ1-1; 7 positions agree with TRBD1. CDR3 length: 14 residues. V dropped 4 bases and J dropped 1; count of bases not matched to a gene: 3. CDR1 is SGHTA and CDR2 is FQGNSA in the germline V gene. CDR3 residues: CASSYRTGNTEAFF. CDR3 coding DNA: TGTGCCAGCAGCTATCGGACAGGGAACACTGAAGCTTTCTTT.

In this sample, this clone turned up a few times. This CDR3 is CASSDSPGGVTDTQYF. The CDR3 bases are TGTGCCAGCAGTGACTCGCCGGGGGGAGTCACAGATACGCAGTATTTT. V gene TRBV6-4 combines with J gene TRBJ2-3, with TRBD2 matching over 7 bases. The V and J ends lost 0 bases and 2 bases, in that order; junction bases with no gene match: 5. The CDR3 has 16 amino acids. Per germline, CDR1 MRHNA and CDR2 SNTAGT.

The chain combines TRBV5-4 with TRBJ1-4; 8 bases fit TRBD1. The V and J ends lost 4 bases and 0 bases, in that order; junction bases with no gene match: 5. Germline values: CDR1 SGHNT, CDR2 YYREEE (reference sequence). This CDR3 comprises 16 residues. In DNA, the CDR3 is TGTGCCAGCAGCCCCGGGACAGGAGCAACTAATGAAAAACTGTTTTTT. This translates into CASSPGTGATNEKLFF.

The J gene is TRBJ1-6, the V gene TRBV2; weak D call: TRBD1 (6 bases). Trimming removed 8 bases from V and 6 bases from J, with 14 bases in between. CDR1 and CDR2 (germline): SNHLY, FYNNEI. CDR3 length: 14 residues. The CDR3 bases are TGTGCCAGCGGCCTCGGGGGGGCTAATTCACCCCTCCACTTT. Its protein is CASGLGGANSPLHF. Together with reference TRBV2 and TRBJ1-6, the CDR3 gives the full variable domain: EPEVTQTPSHQVTQMGQEVILRCVPISNHLYFYWYRQILGQKVEFLVSFYNNEISEKSEIFDDQFSVERPDGSNFTLKIRSTKLEDSAMYFCASGLGGANSPLHFGNGTRLTVT.

The chain employs TRBV24-1 and TRBJ1-2; 8 bases agree with TRBD1. The CDR3 totals 17 residues. Trimming cost V 4 bases and J 2 bases; bases outside gene matches: 11. Germline CDR1 KGHDR, CDR2 SFDVKD. Written as DNA, the CDR3 is TGTGCCACCAGTGACAACGGACAGGGAATTTTCAACTATGGCTACACCTTC. Translated, it gives CATSDNGQGIFNYGYTF.

The chain is built from TRBV5-1 and TRBJ1-2, with D possibly being TRBD1 (5 bases). This CDR3 contains 15 residues. In germline, CDR1 is SGHRS, CDR2 YFSETQ. Trimming shortened V by 0 bases and J by 2 bases, and 11 bases separated the two germline ends. CDR3 loop: CASSLGLRANYGYTF. CDR3 sequence (DNA): TGCGCCAGCAGCTTGGGCCTCAGGGCCAACTATGGCTACACCTTC.

The CDR3 loop is CASSFGEGFHSLTNYGYTF. CDR3 DNA: TGTGCCAGCAGCTTCGGGGAGGGCTTTCACTCCCTTACTAACTATGGCTACACCTTC. This chain connects TRBV5-6 to TRBJ1-2; D remains unclear. The CDR3 has 19 amino acids. The ends were cut back, 2 bases at V and 0 bases at J, with 23 bases in the middle. The germline V gene has CDR1 SGHDT and CDR2 YYEEEE.

The chain couples TRBV2 to TRBJ2-3; 7 bases map to TRBD2. Germline V gives CDR1 SNHLY, CDR2 FYNNEI. The CDR3 length is 18 residues. Trimming cost V 0 bases and J 2 bases; bases outside gene matches: 11. For the CDR3, the DNA is TGTGCCAGCAGTGAAGCGCTTCGACTAGCTAGCGTCACAGATACGCAGTATTTT. The encoded protein is CASSEALRLASVTDTQYF. The entire variable domain, with the rest obtained from reference TRBV2 and TRBJ2-3, is as follows: EPEVTQTPSHQVTQMGQEVILRCVPISNHLYFYWYRQILGQKVEFLVSFYNNEISEKSEIFDDQFSVERPDGSNFTLKIRSTKLEDSAMYFCASSEALRLASVTDTQYFGPGTRLTVL.

This sequence joins TRBV19 and TRBJ2-1; weak D call: TRBD2 (5 bases). Deletions cut 6 bases from V and 0 bases from J, with 18 bases between. The CDR3 consists of 17 residues. Germline CDR1 and CDR2: LNHDA and SQIVND (reference sequence). The CDR3 protein is CASSGVEYSSSYNEQFF. In DNA, the CDR3 is TGTGCCAGTAGCGGGGTGGAATATTCAAGCTCCTACAATGAGCAGTTCTTC. Combining the CDR3 with reference TRBV19 and TRBJ2-1 gives the whole variable domain DGGITQSPKYLFRKEGQNVTLSCEQNLNHDAMYWYRQDPGQGLRLIYYSQIVNDFQKGDIAEGYSVSREKKESFPLTVTSAQKNPTAFYLCASSGVEYSSSYNEQFFGPGTRLTVL.

The chain has TRBV5-5 and TRBJ1-1, with a tentative D call TRBD1 (5 bases). Trimming took 7 bases from V and 5 from J, leaving 15 bases between them. In germline, CDR1 is SGHKS, CDR2 YYEKEE (reference sequence). CDR3 length: 13 residues. CDR3 in DNA: TGTGCCAGCTCTACTGGATCAGGGACTGAAGCTTTCTTT. Translated: CASSTGSGTEAFF.

J is TRBJ1-2 and V is TRBV4-1; D is unclear. Germline values: CDR1 MGHRA, CDR2 YSYEKL. Trimming stripped 1 base from V and 5 bases from J, with 14 bases between. This CDR3 is built from 15 residues. CDR3 region: CASSQVGAELYGYTF. The CDR3 bases are TGCGCCAGCAGCCAAGTCGGTGCGGAGCTTTATGGCTACACCTTC.

V gene TRBV9 combines with J gene TRBJ2-1; 7 bases are a match to TRBD1. The V segment lost 4 bases and the J segment 2 bases; nucleotides outside the gene matches: 0. This CDR3 spans 13 amino acids. CDR1 and CDR2 (germline): SGDLS, YYNGEE. This CDR3 is CASSRGPYNEQFF. The DNA for the CDR3 is TGTGCCAGCAGCAGGGGGCCCTACAATGAGCAGTTCTTC.

The J gene is TRBJ2-3, the V gene TRBV9; TRBD2 agrees at 7 bases. Germline V gene lookup returns CDR1 SGDLS and CDR2 YYNGEE. The V gene end was trimmed by 4 bases and the J gene end by 7 bases; junction bases not matched to a gene: 15. The CDR3 sequence is 16 residues long. CDR3 sequence: CASSLRGTNPLNTQYF. DNA of the CDR3: TGTGCCAGCAGCCTTAGAGGGACTAACCCTCTGAATACGCAGTATTTT.

The chain joins TRBV7-7 to TRBJ2-1; maybe TRBD1 (7 bases). Trimming left V 5 bases short and J 14 bases short, with 19 bases between. This CDR3 spans 13 amino acids. The germline gives CDR1 SSHAT, CDR2 FNYEAQ (reference sequence). Here the CDR3 reads CASSQSSPRGEFF. The CDR3 region has the DNA TGTGCCAGCAGCCAAAGTTCGCCCAGGGGGGAGTTCTTC.

The chain combines TRBV4-1 with TRBJ1-2; weak D call: TRBD1 (5 bases). The length of the CDR3 is 14 residues. Trimming cost V 6 bases and J 8 bases, with 19 bases left between them. The V gene's germline CDR1 is MGHRA and CDR2 YSYEKL. CDR3 amino acids: CASRSTGGSGGYTF. The CDR3 coding sequence is TGCGCCAGCAGGTCAACCGGGGGGAGCGGAGGCTACACCTTC.

The chain links TRBV5-1 to TRBJ2-2, with 7 bases that match TRBD1. CDR1 is SGHRS, CDR2 YFSETQ, per germline. This CDR3 contains 15 residues. V lost 6 bases and J lost 6; bases outside the gene matches: 11. The CDR3 DNA reads as TGCGCCAGCAACTCCCCGCAGGGGGAACCCGGGGAGCTGTTTTTT. Protein: CASNSPQGEPGELFF.

To note about this clone: In the same sample, other DNA sequences code for this CDR3. The chain joins TRBV30 to TRBJ1-1, with TRBD1 matching over 7 bases. Germline trimming cut 4 bases from V and 1 base from J; bases unmatched to any gene: 3. The CDR3 runs to 13 residues. Germline-derived CDR1 and CDR2 are GTSNPN and SVGIG (reference sequence). The CDR3 sequence: CAWTRQGNTEAFF. The DNA for the CDR3 is TGTGCCTGGACGCGACAGGGGAACACTGAAGCTTTCTTT. Full variable domain (rest looked up from reference TRBV30 and TRBJ1-1): SQTIHQWPATLVQPVGSPLSLECTVEGTSNPNLYWYRQAAGRGLQLLFYSVGIGQISSEVPQNLSASRPQDRQFILSSKKLLLSDSGFYLCAWTRQGNTEAFFGQGTRLTVV.

This chain joins TRBV5-1 and TRBJ2-4; 7 positions agree with TRBD1. The CDR3 is 14 amino acids. The junction had 6 bases not matched to a gene; V was cut back by 0 bases and J by 9 bases. Germline V gives CDR1 SGHRS, CDR2 YFSETQ. Here the CDR3 reads CASSLAEGAGIQYF. The CDR3 coding sequence is TGCGCCAGCAGCTTGGCCGAGGGGGCGGGCATTCAGTACTTC.